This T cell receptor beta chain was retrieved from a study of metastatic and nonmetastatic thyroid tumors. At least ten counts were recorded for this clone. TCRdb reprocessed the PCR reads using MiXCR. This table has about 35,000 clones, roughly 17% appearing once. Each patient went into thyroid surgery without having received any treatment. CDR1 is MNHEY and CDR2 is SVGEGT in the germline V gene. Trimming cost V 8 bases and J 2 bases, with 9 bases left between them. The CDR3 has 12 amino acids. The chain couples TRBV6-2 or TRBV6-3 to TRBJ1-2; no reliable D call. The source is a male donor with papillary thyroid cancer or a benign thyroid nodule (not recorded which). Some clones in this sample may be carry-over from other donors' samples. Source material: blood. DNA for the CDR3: TGTGCCAGCTCCAGAGGAAACTATGGCTACACCTTC. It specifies CASSRGNYGYTF.